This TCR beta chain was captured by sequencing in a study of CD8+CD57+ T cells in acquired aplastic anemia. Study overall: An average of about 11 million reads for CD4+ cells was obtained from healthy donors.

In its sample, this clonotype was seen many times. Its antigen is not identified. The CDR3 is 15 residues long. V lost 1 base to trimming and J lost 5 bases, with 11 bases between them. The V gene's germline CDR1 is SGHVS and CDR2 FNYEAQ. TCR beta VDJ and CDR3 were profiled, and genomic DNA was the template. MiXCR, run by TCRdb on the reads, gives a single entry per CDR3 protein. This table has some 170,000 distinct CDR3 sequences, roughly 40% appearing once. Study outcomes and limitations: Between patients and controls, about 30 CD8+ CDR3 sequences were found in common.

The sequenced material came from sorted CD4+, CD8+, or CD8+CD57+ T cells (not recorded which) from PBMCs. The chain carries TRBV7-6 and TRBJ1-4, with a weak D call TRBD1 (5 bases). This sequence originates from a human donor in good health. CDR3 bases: TGTGCCAGCAGCTTAGAAGCAGGGTCCAATGAAAAACTGTTTTTT. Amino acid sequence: CASSLEAGSNEKLFF.